This TCR beta chain came from a study of post-analysis software for immune sequencing data (dated by TCRdb to the mid-2010s). The study in broad terms: Recorded disease courses included relapsing-remitting, secondary progressive and progressive-relapsing multiple sclerosis, with some patients lacking subtype annotation. A subset of samples was prepared in parallel using single-end sample barcoding, then pooled and co-amplified after Illumina adapter ligation. The patient repertoires were set against 10 to 11 previously published healthy control repertoires from donors whose ages ranged from about 6 to 26 years. Study-wide findings and limitations: The control group was slightly older than the multiple sclerosis patient group. Multiple sclerosis patients had significantly lower normalized Chao1 diversity than controls, a result that suggests substantial peripheral T-cell clonal expansion. Roughly 5 TRBV segments, including TRBV5-6, TRBV5-1 and TRBV20-1, were significantly more frequent in patients than controls. Strong co-clustering of samples prepared in the same batch was shown by direct clustering with F measure, prompting a batch-effect correction.

The germline V gene sets CDR1 to SQVTM and CDR2 to ANQGSEA. From the cysteine through the phenylalanine, the CDR3 covers 13 amino acids. The retained sequence is limited to the CDR3, 39 bases, with the frame set at the first base. The library was obtained by PCR. Data came from an Illumina HiSeq 2500. To reduce PCR and sequencing biases, unique molecular identifiers were incorporated into the TCR beta cDNA libraries. About 500,000 cDNA molecules were obtained for every 1 to 10 million input T cells, so each molecule roughly corresponded to one T cell. The patient libraries were prepared and sequenced using the same protocol as the earlier healthy control dataset. Samples belonging to the same batch were prepared together, multiplexed and sequenced on a shared HiSeq lane. The published analysis was carried out like this. MIGEC was used to process the raw barcoded reads, and molecular identifier groups with only a single read were discarded before consensus assembly and CDR3 extraction. Clonotype tables were post-analysed with VDJtools, normalizing diversity by down-sampling all datasets to the smallest sample size. To correct batch-related cross-sample contamination, repertoire overlap clustering matched CDR3 amino acid sequences but not nucleotide sequences. Through fastp at Q25 and MiXCR, TCRdb rebuilt clones from the public reads, retaining in-frame beta chains. Under each unique CDR3 protein, matching rows form one entry showing the most common genes and DNA. The V and J calls and clone size come from TCRdb's table, not from the authors' own analysis. Present in this sample are over 300,000 distinct CDR3 sequences, approximately 33% of which were seen just once. The top ten clones comprise about an eighth of the sample.

As concerns this clonotype: Its antigen is still unknown. A junction boundary mismatches the germline segment, possibly from a read error.

To demonstrate the VDJtools post-analysis software, the study profiled TCR beta repertoires from the peripheral blood of 13 young patients with multiple sclerosis. The multiple sclerosis patients were children and adolescents between roughly 6 and 17 years of age. The sample was blood. The sequence was obtained from a girl aged 5-17 years with multiple sclerosis. The V and J genes are TRBV29-1 and TRBJ1-4; TRBD1 could be the D gene, as 5 bases match. The CDR3 region: CSVAGTVEEKRFF. The DNA reads TGCAGCGTTGCCGGGACTGTGGAAGAAAAACGGTTTTTT.